The 13 T cell receptor beta chains below were found in one sample sequenced in a study of shared clonotypes between healthy human individuals. Sequencing was performed with immunoSEQ multiplex PCR; in TCRdb, only in-frame clones are kept and a portion is missing. The sample records some 2,100,000 clones, almost 96% being singletons. Source material: naive CD4+ T cells sorted from blood. The subset here: CD45RA+ positively selected. Every receptor here comes from a young man in good health.

The chain joins TRBV5-1 to TRBJ2-5; 7 nucleotides agree with TRBD2. Germline CDR1 SGHRS, CDR2 YFSETQ. With 4 bases clipped from V and 5 bases from J, the junction kept 11 bases outside the gene matches. There are 15 residues in the CDR3. CDR3 DNA sequence: TGCGCCAGCAGCCGCGCTAGCGGAGGGTGGGAGACCCAGTACTTC. Translating gives CASSRASGGWETQYF. The whole variable domain, remainder taken from reference TRBV5-1 and TRBJ2-5, is KAGVTQTPRYLIKTRGQQVTLSCSPISGHRSVSWYQQTPGQGLQFLFEYFSETQRNKGNFPGRFSGRQFSNSRSEMNVSTLELGDSALYLCASSRASGGWETQYFGPGTRLLVL.

The chain combines TRBV30 with TRBJ2-2; 7 nucleotides line up with TRBD1. Germline V gene sequence: CDR1 GTSNPN, CDR2 SVGIG (reference sequence). This CDR3 comprises 15 residues. The V gene end was trimmed by 0 bases and the J gene end by 8 bases; junction bases not matched to a gene: 9. The CDR3: CAWSVGPGGSGELFF. As DNA, the CDR3 is TGTGCCTGGAGTGTAGGACCAGGGGGATCTGGGGAGCTGTTTTTT.

The chain joins TRBV5-6 to TRBJ2-2, with TRBD1 matching 11 bases. V shed 6 bases and J 8 bases; nucleotides not matched to a gene: 6. The CDR3 consists of 14 residues. CDR1 and CDR2 from the germline V gene are SGHDT and YYEEEE. As DNA, the CDR3 is TGTGCCAGCACCGCGGACAGGGGGCAGGGGGAGCTGTTTTTT. Translating it yields CASTADRGQGELFF.

The chain joins TRBV5-4 to TRBJ2-3, with TRBD1 matching 10 bases. The CDR3 has 13 amino acids. The ends lost 5 bases at V and 6 bases at J; junction bases unmatched: 3. CDR1 and CDR2 from the germline V gene are SGHNT and YYREEE (reference sequence). The CDR3 DNA is TGTGCCAGCAGACTGGGACAGGGGGATACGCAGTATTTT. Protein sequence: CASRLGQGDTQYF.

This clone came up a few times. This chain uses TRBV6-4 with TRBJ1-2, with 8 bases identical to TRBD1. Germline-derived CDR1 and CDR2 are MRHNA and SNTAGT. V lost 6 bases and J lost 6; bases outside the gene matches: 6. The CDR3 totals 13 residues. The CDR3 loop is CASRSSGGNGYTF. For the CDR3, the DNA is TGTGCCAGCAGGAGTTCAGGGGGCAATGGCTACACCTTC.

In nucleotides, the CDR3 is TGCGCCAGCAGCCAAGTAACAGGAGGCGTCTACGAGCAGTACTTC. It translates to CASSQVTGGVYEQYF. V usage is TRBV4-1 and J usage is TRBJ2-7; D possibly matches TRBD1 or TRBD2 (5 bases each). V was trimmed by 1 base and J by 3 bases, leaving 13 bases between them. This CDR3 spans 15 amino acids. CDR1 is MGHRA and CDR2 is YSYEKL in the germline V gene.

This chain uses TRBV28 with TRBJ2-3; D is ambiguous. This CDR3 spans 16 amino acids. With 6 bases removed from V and 0 bases from J, the gap between germline ends came to 16 bases. Per germline, CDR1 MDHEN and CDR2 SYDVKM. As DNA, the CDR3 is TGTGCCAGCAGCTCTTGGGCAACCGGCAGCACAGATACGCAGTATTTT. Protein: CASSSWATGSTDTQYF. The complete variable domain, with remaining parts taken from reference TRBV28 and TRBJ2-3, reads DVKVTQSSRYLVKRTGEKVFLECVQDMDHENMFWYRQDPGLGLRLIYFSYDVKMKEKGDIPEGYSVSREKKERFSLILESASTNQTSMYLCASSSWATGSTDTQYFGPGTRLTVL.

V is TRBV7-6 and J is TRBJ2-3; 8 nucleotides match TRBD2. Germline CDR1 is SGHVS and CDR2 is FNYEAQ. The length of the CDR3 is 17 residues. Trimming took 0 bases from V and 2 from J; bases not matched to a gene: 7. CDR3 in amino acids: CASSLARGEAFTDTQYF. The CDR3 DNA reads as TGTGCCAGCAGCTTAGCGCGGGGGGAGGCCTTCACAGATACGCAGTATTTT.

The chain recombines TRBV27 with TRBJ2-1, with D tentatively TRBD1 (5 bases). The germline V and J ends were trimmed by 2 bases and 4 bases, with 12 bases remaining between them. This CDR3 has 15 residues. Germline CDR1 MNHEY, CDR2 SMNVEV (reference sequence). This CDR3 is CASSLASGMYNEQFF. The CDR3 nucleotides are TGTGCCAGCAGTTTAGCTTCAGGGATGTACAATGAGCAGTTCTTC.

The chain carries TRBV9 and TRBJ1-4; D remains ambiguous. CDR3 length equals 13 residues. In germline, CDR1 is SGDLS, CDR2 YYNGEE. The germline V and J ends were trimmed by 3 bases and 2 bases, with 5 bases remaining between them. The DNA of the CDR3 is TGTGCCAGCAGCGGCCGGACTAATGAAAAACTGTTTTTT. Amino acids: CASSGRTNEKLFF.

The gene calls are TRBV18 and TRBJ2-7, with 8 positions matching TRBD1. Germline V gene data show CDR1 as KGHSH and CDR2 as LQKENI. The CDR3 runs to 16 residues. V dropped 6 bases and J dropped 0; count of bases not matched to a gene: 10. CDR3 residues: CASSPAGTGGSYEQYF. The CDR3 DNA reads as TGTGCCAGCTCCCCCGCGGGCACAGGGGGCTCCTACGAGCAGTACTTC. The variable domain in full, completed from reference TRBV18 and TRBJ2-7, reads NAGVMQNPRHLVRRRGQEARLRCSPMKGHSHVYWYRQLPEEGLKFMVYLQKENIIDESGMPKERFSAEFPKEGPSILRIQQVVRGDSAAYFCASSPAGTGGSYEQYFGPGTRLTVT.

The chain uses TRBV5-1 and TRBJ2-7; D remains unclear. The CDR3 runs 12 residues. V was clipped by 7 bases and J by 3 bases, with 11 bases between them. Germline V gene sequence: CDR1 SGHRS, CDR2 YFSETQ. This CDR3 is CASSFGVYEQYF. CDR3 sequence (DNA): TGCGCCAGCTCCTTTGGGGTCTACGAGCAGTACTTC. Filled out from reference TRBV5-1 and TRBJ2-7, the complete variable domain reads KAGVTQTPRYLIKTRGQQVTLSCSPISGHRSVSWYQQTPGQGLQFLFEYFSETQRNKGNFPGRFSGRQFSNSRSEMNVSTLELGDSALYLCASSFGVYEQYFGPGTRLTVT.

The CDR3 is CASREGQVYGYTF. CDR3 bases: TGTGCCAGCAGGGAGGGACAAGTTTATGGCTACACCTTC. J is TRBJ1-2 and V is TRBV6-6, with D perhaps matching TRBD1 (6 bases). V lost 6 bases, J lost 5 bases, and 13 bases lay in between. Germline V CDR1 and CDR2: MNHNY, SVGAGI (reference sequence). The CDR3 has 13 amino acids.